The clone carrying this TCR beta chain turned up a few times. This entry belongs to a study of blood T cell repertoires in COVID-19. Germline V gene lookup returns CDR1 LNHDA and CDR2 SQIVND (reference sequence). V was trimmed by 3 bases and J by 3 bases, leaving 11 bases between them. CDR3 length: 15 residues. Only in-frame clones appear in the TCRdb table, and some are missing; sequencing was by immunoSEQ multiplex PCR. Altogether roughly 250,000 clones are present, 86% being singletons, with the ten largest covering roughly 3.1%. This TCR was sampled from a woman aged 35 to 49 with acute COVID-19. V is TRBV19 and J is TRBJ2-2; tentative D call: TRBD1 (5 bases). Sequenced input: PBMCs or T cells enriched from blood (not recorded which). In DNA, the CDR3 is TGTGCCAGTAGTATTCAGGGATTTGACACCGGGGAGCTGTTTTTT. Amino acids: CASSIQGFDTGELFF.